This is a list of T cell receptor beta chains from one sample in a study of PD-1 blockade in mismatch repair-deficient tumors. Produced via immunoSEQ multiplex PCR; TCRdb's table is partial and in-frame only. The table lists about 51,000 clones, more than 65% of them singletons. The specimen was peripheral blood, collected about 4.5 months after starting pembrolizumab. The source of these receptors is an adult with mismatch repair-deficient cancer. CDR3s include the opening cysteine and the closing phenylalanine or tryptophan. Each record gives: V gene, J gene, D gene, clone size, CDR3 protein, CDR3 DNA. A D gene is named only where the DNA matches it firmly. Clone sizes are given selectively: once, few, many, or a class where the clone is expanded.

v_call: TRBV11-3; j_call: TRBJ2-2; d_call: -; clone_size: -; cdr3_aa: CASSLSRGTGELFF; cdr3_nt: TGTGCCAGCAGCTTAAGTAGGGGCACCGGGGAGCTGTTTTTT
v_call: TRBV18; j_call: TRBJ1-1; d_call: -; clone_size: -; cdr3_aa: CASHTDTGRVNTEAFF; cdr3_nt: TGTGCCAGCCACACGGATACAGGGAGGGTGAACACTGAAGCTTTCTTT
v_call: TRBV9; j_call: TRBJ2-1; d_call: TRBD1; clone_size: -; cdr3_aa: CASSPVSGQRYNEQFF; cdr3_nt: TGTGCCAGCAGCCCTGTATCGGGACAGAGATACAATGAGCAGTTCTTC
v_call: TRBV10-1; j_call: TRBJ2-1; d_call: TRBD2; clone_size: -; cdr3_aa: CASSASGSSYNEQFF; cdr3_nt: TGCGCCAGCAGCGCTAGCGGGAGCTCCTACAATGAGCAGTTCTTC
v_call: TRBV6-1; j_call: TRBJ1-2; d_call: TRBD1; clone_size: -; cdr3_aa: CASRGQGNYGYTF; cdr3_nt: TGTGCCAGCCGAGGACAGGGAAACTATGGCTACACCTTC
v_call: TRBV28; j_call: TRBJ2-7; d_call: -; clone_size: -; cdr3_aa: CASSLRGEQYF; cdr3_nt: TGTGCCAGCAGTTTACGGGGGGAGCAGTACTTC
v_call: TRBV4-2; j_call: TRBJ2-4; d_call: -; clone_size: -; cdr3_aa: CASSQAMSWENIQYF; cdr3_nt: TGTGCCAGCAGCCAAGCGATGAGCTGGGAAAACATTCAGTACTTC
v_call: TRBV4-2; j_call: TRBJ2-3; d_call: TRBD2; clone_size: once; cdr3_aa: CASSQDPTRAGVSDTQYF; cdr3_nt: TGTGCCAGCAGCCAAGACCCTACTAGGGCGGGAGTCTCAGATACGCAGTATTTT
v_call: TRBV7-2; j_call: TRBJ1-2; d_call: TRBD1; clone_size: few; cdr3_aa: CASSSQGIFGYTF; cdr3_nt: TGTGCCAGCAGCTCACAGGGGATTTTTGGCTACACCTTC
v_call: TRBV10-3; j_call: TRBJ2-7; d_call: TRBD1; clone_size: -; cdr3_aa: CAIKGGLAEDYEQYF; cdr3_nt: TGTGCCATCAAAGGGGGCTTGGCGGAGGACTACGAGCAGTACTTC
v_call: TRBV5-1; j_call: TRBJ2-7; d_call: TRBD1; clone_size: -; cdr3_aa: CASRDSSYEQYF; cdr3_nt: TGCGCCAGTCGGGACAGCTCCTACGAGCAGTACTTC
v_call: TRBV5-6; j_call: TRBJ1-1; d_call: -; clone_size: -; cdr3_aa: CASSLGFSEAFF; cdr3_nt: TGTGCCAGCAGCTTGGGTTTCTCTGAAGCTTTCTTT
v_call: TRBV7-3; j_call: TRBJ2-1; d_call: TRBD2; clone_size: -; cdr3_aa: CASSYSGTSGSGNEQFF; cdr3_nt: TGTGCCAGCAGCTATTCCGGGACTAGCGGGAGTGGGAATGAGCAGTTCTTC
v_call: TRBV4-2; j_call: TRBJ2-7; d_call: TRBD2; clone_size: once; cdr3_aa: CASSQGPSGYEQYF; cdr3_nt: TGTGCCAGCAGCCAAGGTCCTAGCGGCTACGAGCAGTACTTC